The 21 T cell receptor beta chains below all came from one sample that was sequenced in a study of cytomegalovirus exposure and HLA in healthy donors (dated 2017 in TCRdb). To prepare the library, the immunoSEQ multiplex PCR assay was applied. A mixture of 60 forward primers for TCR Vbeta segments and 13 reverse primers for TCR Jbeta segments was used in the multiplex PCR. TCRdb limited this immuneACCESS table to in-frame rearrangements with V and J called. A share of clones is missing; checked studies link under half to unresolved V genes, and the rest is unexplained. In this sample the table shows about 130,000 clones, around 80% of which occur a single time. The top ten clones comprise around 3% of the sample. Sequencing was done on a sample of PBMCs. Receptors originate from a boy between 2 and 10 years old in good health and CMV-seronegative.

J is TRBJ2-7 and V is TRBV7-8; possible D gene TRBD2, 5 bases. The length of the CDR3 is 16 residues. Per the germline V gene, CDR1 is SGHVS and CDR2 is FQNEAQ. V was cut by 1 base and J by 2 bases, with 15 bases left in between. Here the CDR3 reads CASSLDAGAAPYEQYV. CDR3 sequence (DNA): TGTGCCAGCAGCTTAGATGCGGGTGCGGCGCCCTACGAGCAGTACGTC.

This chain uses TRBV7-9 with TRBJ2-4; weak D call: TRBD1 (6 bases). Germline CDR1 reads SEHNR; CDR2 reads FQNEAQ (reference sequence). The CDR3 runs to 15 residues. V was trimmed by 2 bases and J by 3 bases, leaving 11 bases between them. CDR3 in DNA: TGTGCCAGCAGCTTAATGGAGACAGGCAAAAACATTCAGTACTTC. This encodes CASSLMETGKNIQYF.

This chain connects TRBV7-3 to TRBJ2-5, with 10 positions matching TRBD2. V shed 5 bases and J 4 bases; nucleotides not matched to a gene: 7. The CDR3 spans 15 residues. Germline V gene sequence: CDR1 SGHTA, CDR2 FQGTGA. In nucleotides, the CDR3 is TGTGCCAGCAGCCTAAGCGGGGGGGCGGTAGAGACCCAGTACTTC. Its protein is CASSLSGGAVETQYF.

This chain connects TRBV4-3 to TRBJ2-1; the match to TRBD2 covers 13 bases. The trim removed 6 bases at V and 1 base at J, leaving 9 bases unmatched. The CDR3 loop spans 18 amino acids. Looked up from germline, CDR1 is LGHNA and CDR2 is YSLEER. The CDR3 region is CASSRTSGGSQSYNEQFF. The CDR3 nucleotides are TGCGCCAGCAGTAGGACTAGCGGGGGATCACAGTCCTACAATGAGCAGTTCTTC.

The chain couples TRBV6-6 to TRBJ2-7, with TRBD1 as a possible D gene (6 bases). Germline V gene sequence: CDR1 MNHNY, CDR2 SVGAGI (reference sequence). The V end lost 1 base, the J end lost 5 bases, and 12 bases lay between the germline ends. The CDR3 loop spans 14 amino acids. CDR3 nucleotides: TGTGCCAGCAGTTACTATGGGGGCGCGGACGAGCAGTACGTC. The encoded protein is CASSYYGGADEQYV.

The chain links TRBV2 to TRBJ2-7, with TRBD1 matching over 7 bases. J was trimmed by 6 bases and V by 4 bases; bases with no gene match: 9. This CDR3 spans 14 amino acids. The V gene's germline CDR1 is SNHLY and CDR2 FYNNEI. The CDR3 loop is CASSAGTAVGEQYV. The CDR3 DNA sequence: TGTGCCAGCAGTGCTGGGACAGCAGTCGGCGAGCAGTACGTC.

The chain recombines TRBV12-5 with TRBJ2-7, with D maybe TRBD1 (9 bases). Germline assignment: CDR1 LGHNT and CDR2 FRNRAP. The CDR3 consists of 18 residues. Trimming removed 5 bases at V and 0 bases at J, with 23 bases between. The CDR3 here is CASGKDRGLGGASYEQYF. The CDR3 nucleotides are TGTGCTAGTGGTAAGGACAGGGGACTAGGGGGAGCCTCCTACGAGCAGTACTTC.

The genes are TRBV4-3 and TRBJ2-5; D unresolved. V was shortened by 0 bases and J by 5 bases, with 10 bases between the two germline ends. Germline V gene sequence: CDR1 LGHNA, CDR2 YSLEER. This CDR3 is built from 14 residues. The CDR3 DNA is TGCGCCAGCAGCCAAGATTACCAACGGGAGACCCAGTACTTC. As protein: CASSQDYQRETQYF.

This chain connects TRBV5-6 to TRBJ1-4, with 10 bases fitting TRBD1. The CDR3 runs 15 residues. After removal of 2 bases from V and 6 bases from J, the junction contained 4 bases not matched to a gene. Per the germline V gene, CDR1 is SGHDT and CDR2 is YYEEEE. As DNA, the CDR3 is TGTGCCAGCAGCTTCGGACAGGGGGAAGATGAAAAACTGTTTTTT. Its protein product is CASSFGQGEDEKLFF.

The rearrangement links TRBV10-3 to TRBJ2-2, with D perhaps TRBD1 (6 bases). The V gene's germline CDR1 is ENHRY and CDR2 SYGVKD. Trimming shortened V by 5 bases and J by 3 bases, and 13 bases separated the two germline ends. This CDR3 has 15 residues. The CDR3 nucleotides read TGTGCCATCAGTTCCAGGGGACCGTACACCGGGGAGCTGTTTTTT. Its translation: CAISSRGPYTGELFF.

This clone occurred a few times. V and J are TRBV4-3 and TRBJ1-1; no clear D. CDR1 is LGHNA and CDR2 is YSLEER in the germline V gene. Trimming pared 1 base from V and 7 bases from J, leaving 16 bases between. The CDR3 contains 15 residues. Here the CDR3 reads CASSQVPEGSFEAFF. The CDR3 bases are TGCGCCAGCAGCCAAGTTCCGGAGGGAAGCTTTGAAGCTTTCTTT.

In its sample, this clone was seen once. The J gene is TRBJ2-7, the V gene TRBV19; TRBD2 is a possible D gene (6 bases). The CDR3 extends over 18 amino acids. With 4 bases removed from V and 1 base from J, the gap between germline ends came to 23 bases. Germline V gene data show CDR1 as LNHDA and CDR2 as SQIVND (reference sequence). The CDR3 bases are TGTGCCAGTAGTACTCTGATGGAGGGGCCCCAAATTTCCTACGAGCAGTACTTC. Residues: CASSTLMEGPQISYEQYF.

The CDR3 region has the DNA TGTGCCTGGAGGGGTAACAGGGGCAGCACAGATACGCAGTATTTT. The encoded protein is CAWRGNRGSTDTQYF. The V call is TRBV30, the J call TRBJ2-3; 7 nucleotides agree with TRBD1. The V and J ends lost 3 bases and 0 bases, in that order; junction bases with no gene match: 6. The CDR3 sequence is 15 residues long. Germline loops: CDR1 GTSNPN, CDR2 SVGIG (reference sequence).

This clone was seen only a few times. The V gene is TRBV12-5, the J gene TRBJ2-3; 14 bases line up with TRBD2. The CDR3 is made up of 19 amino acids. Trimming at V came to 6 bases and at J to 1 base, leaving 12 bases not matched to a gene. The V gene's germline CDR1 is LGHNT and CDR2 FRNRAP. CDR3 sequence reads: CASGVTRTSGRYRTDTQYF. CDR3 DNA: TGTGCTAGTGGGGTCACGAGGACTAGCGGGAGGTACCGCACAGATACGCAGTATTTT.

The chain couples TRBV5-6 to TRBJ2-3, with TRBD1 matching 10 bases. This CDR3 is built from 17 residues. Germline V gives CDR1 SGHDT, CDR2 YYEEEE. Trimming took 0 bases from V and 0 from J; bases not matched to a gene: 4. The CDR3 DNA sequence: TGTGCCAGCAGCTTGGGACAGGGGGCTCGTAGCACAGATACGCAGTATTTT. Translated: CASSLGQGARSTDTQYF.

The chain joins TRBV27 to TRBJ2-7; 9 nucleotides line up with TRBD1. CDR3 length: 14 amino acids. The germline CDR1 and CDR2 sequences are MNHEY and SMNVEV (reference sequence). The J segment lost 5 bases and the V segment lost 3 bases, leaving 5 bases of the junction unmatched. CDR3 coding DNA: TGTGCCAGCAGTTTCTTACAGGGGGCGGACGAGCAGTACTTC. Encoded protein: CASSFLQGADEQYF.

The chain uses TRBV30 and TRBJ1-2; 7 bases are a match to TRBD1. CDR1 is GTSNPN and CDR2 is SVGIG in the germline V gene (reference sequence). The ends lost 4 bases at V and 4 bases at J; junction bases unmatched: 12. This CDR3 contains 15 residues. CDR3: CAWILPGQSFYGYTF. Written as DNA, the CDR3 is TGTGCCTGGATCCTACCGGGACAGAGCTTCTATGGCTACACCTTC. The full variable domain, its missing parts supplied by reference TRBV30 and TRBJ1-2, is SQTIHQWPATLVQPVGSPLSLECTVEGTSNPNLYWYRQAAGRGLQLLFYSVGIGQISSEVPQNLSASRPQDRQFILSSKKLLLSDSGFYLCAWILPGQSFYGYTFGSGTRLTVV.

This clone was seen a handful of times. The chain's CDR3 is CASSEGWYGYTF. The CDR3 DNA follows: TGTGCCAGCAGTGAGGGCTGGTATGGCTACACCTTC. This chain joins TRBV2 and TRBJ1-2, with unresolved D. Trimming removed 3 bases at V and 5 bases at J, with 7 bases between. CDR1 is SNHLY, CDR2 FYNNEI, per germline. The CDR3 covers 12 residues.

The chain recombines TRBV11-2 with TRBJ2-1, with 7 bases aligning to TRBD2. The CDR3 covers 16 residues. The J segment lost 2 bases and the V segment lost 5 bases, leaving 9 bases of the junction unmatched. Germline lookup yields CDR1 SGHAT and CDR2 FQNNGV. DNA for the CDR3: TGTGCCAGCAGCCCTAAAGGAGCGGGGCCCTACAATGAGCAGTTCTTC. The encoded protein is CASSPKGAGPYNEQFF.

There are many counts of this clone. The V call is TRBV7-8, the J call TRBJ2-7; the match to TRBD2 covers 12 bases. V lost 5 bases, J lost 2 bases, and 1 base stayed unmatched. This CDR3 is 14 amino acids long. Germline CDR1 reads SGHVS; CDR2 reads FQNEAQ. The chain's CDR3 is CASSPSGGAYEQYF. DNA for the CDR3: TGTGCCAGCAGCCCTAGCGGGGGGGCCTACGAGCAGTACTTC.

This chain connects TRBV6-5 to TRBJ1-2; D is possibly TRBD1 (5 bases). V shed 7 bases and J shed 8 bases, with 17 bases lying between them. This CDR3 comprises 13 residues. From germline, CDR1 is MNHEY and CDR2 SVGAGI. CDR3 DNA sequence: TGTGCCAGCACCGACGGTCAGGGCCGGGGCTACACCTTC. It encodes CASTDGQGRGYTF.